A single sample is the source of the 21 T cell receptor beta chains below, sequenced in a study of T cells after yellow fever vaccination. TCRdb passed the 5' RACE reads through MiXCR, listing each CDR3 protein once. The sample includes 350,000 to 550,000 distinct CDR3 sequences, roughly a sixth seen only once; the top ten take roughly a sixth. This specimen consisted of PBMCs, obtained before the yellow fever booster vaccination. Every receptor here comes from a man between 18 and 29 years old who received the YFV17D yellow fever vaccine.

This clonotype was detected only a few times. This rearrangement joins TRBV20-1 to TRBJ2-2, with D hard to call. With 0 bases removed from V and 0 bases from J, the gap between germline ends came to 8 bases. There are 15 residues in the CDR3. Looked up from germline, CDR1 is DFQATT and CDR2 is SNEGSKA (reference sequence). CDR3 loop: CSARDYLSNTGELFF. DNA of the CDR3: TGCAGTGCTAGAGATTACTTGTCGAACACCGGGGAGCTGTTTTTT.

This clonotype was seen a few times. The rearrangement uses TRBV15 and TRBJ1-5; the match to TRBD1 covers 9 bases. CDR3 size: 15 residues. J gave up 6 bases and V 0 bases, and 3 bases lay outside the gene matches. Germline CDR1 reads LNHNV; CDR2 reads YYDKDF (reference sequence). The CDR3 loop reads CATSREPQGAQPQHF. The CDR3 DNA reads as TGTGCCACCAGCAGAGAGCCACAGGGGGCTCAGCCCCAGCATTTT.

This clonotype was seen a handful of times. This rearrangement joins TRBV4-3 to TRBJ2-2; D possibly corresponds to TRBD1 (5 bases). The length of the CDR3 is 15 residues. Germline V CDR1 and CDR2: LGHNA, YSLEER. V lost 6 bases to trimming and J lost 4 bases, with 15 bases between them. The CDR3 DNA reads as TGCGCCAGCAGTGCCATGGGGCACGGCACCGGGGAGCTGTTTTTT. Its translation: CASSAMGHGTGELFF.

The gene calls are TRBV3-1 and TRBJ2-7, with D possibly matching TRBD2 (6 bases). Per the germline V gene, CDR1 is LGHDT and CDR2 is YNNKEL (reference sequence). Trimming left V 5 bases short and J 3 bases short, with 11 bases between. The CDR3 totals 13 residues. CDR3 coding DNA: TGTGCCAGCAGCGCGGGACTCTACTACGAGCAGTACTTC. This gives the protein CASSAGLYYEQYF.

The V call is TRBV4-1, the J call TRBJ1-1, with 10 bases matching TRBD1. The CDR3 totals 15 residues. Germline loops: CDR1 MGHRA, CDR2 YSYEKL. After removal of 3 bases from V and 0 bases from J, the junction contained 1 base not matched to a gene. Here the CDR3 DNA reads TGCGCCAGCAGCCACGGGACAGGGGTGAACACTGAAGCTTTCTTT. Encoded protein: CASSHGTGVNTEAFF.

The sample holds a few counts of this clonotype. The chain carries TRBV20-1 and TRBJ2-7; 10 positions agree with TRBD2. The CDR3 has 13 residues. V shed 3 bases and J 3 bases; nucleotides not matched to a gene: 2. Per germline, CDR1 DFQATT and CDR2 SNEGSKA (reference sequence). As DNA, the CDR3 is TGCAGTGCTAGGCCTAGCGGGGGCTACGAGCAGTACTTC. As protein: CSARPSGGYEQYF.

The chain uses TRBV7-2 and TRBJ2-3, with 13 bases identical to TRBD2. The CDR3 spans 16 residues. Trimming at V came to 5 bases and at J to 11 bases, leaving 13 bases not matched to a gene. Germline CDR1 SGHTA, CDR2 FQGNSA. CDR3: CASSPIGLAGAREQYF. The CDR3 DNA reads TGTGCCAGCAGCCCGATCGGACTAGCGGGGGCGAGGGAGCAGTATTTT.

This clonotype was recorded a few times. J is TRBJ2-7 and V is TRBV6-6; no firm D call. The V end lost 8 bases, the J end lost 1 base, and 9 bases lay between the germline ends. CDR1 and CDR2 (germline): MNHNY, SVGAGI (reference sequence). The CDR3 contains 12 residues. The CDR3 sequence: CASHSYSYEQYF. The CDR3 coding sequence is TGTGCCAGCCATTCCTATTCCTACGAGCAGTACTTC.

This clonotype has just a few counts. The V and J genes are TRBV5-5 and TRBJ1-1; perhaps TRBD1 as D (5 bases). The V end was cut by 1 base, the J end by 11 bases, with 21 bases between. Germline V gene data show CDR1 as SGHKS and CDR2 as YYEKEE (reference sequence). The CDR3 is made up of 15 amino acids. The CDR3 bases are TGTGCCAGCAGCTTGAATTCAGCCGACAGCGTGGGGGCTTTCTTT. This gives the protein CASSLNSADSVGAFF. Filled out from reference TRBV5-5 and TRBJ1-1, the complete variable domain reads DAGVTQSPTHLIKTRGQQVTLRCSPISGHKSVSWYQQVLGQGPQFIFQYYEKEERGRGNFPDRFSARQFPNYSSELNVNALLLGDSALYLCASSLNSADSVGAFFGQGTRLTVV.

The genes are TRBV4-1 and TRBJ1-6, with D unclear. V lost 0 bases and J 8 bases, leaving 14 bases between the germline ends. CDR1 MGHRA and CDR2 YSYEKL come from the germline V gene. The CDR3 is 16 residues long. The CDR3: CASSQDPGHGDSPLHF. The CDR3 DNA is TGCGCCAGCAGCCAAGATCCCGGGCATGGGGATTCACCCCTCCACTTT.

The chain recombines TRBV6-1 with TRBJ2-1, with TRBD1 as a possible D gene (7 bases). The CDR3 is 14 amino acids. Germline assignment: CDR1 MNHNS and CDR2 SASEGT. V was shortened by 7 bases and J by 7 bases, with 17 bases between the two germline ends. This chain's CDR3 is CASKAGTVGNEQFF. For the CDR3, the DNA is TGTGCCAGCAAGGCGGGGACAGTGGGGAATGAGCAGTTCTTC.

This clonotype showed up just a few times. The chain employs TRBV6-1 and TRBJ2-2, with D possibly TRBD1 on 5 matching bases. Germline V gene sequence: CDR1 MNHNS, CDR2 SASEGT. The CDR3 loop spans 16 amino acids. V lost 2 bases to trimming and J lost 6 bases, with 16 bases between them. Here the CDR3 reads CASSEFDPRAAGELFF. The CDR3 DNA reads TGTGCCAGCAGTGAATTCGACCCCAGGGCCGCCGGGGAGCTGTTTTTT.

This clonotype came up a few times. The J gene is TRBJ2-7, the V gene TRBV9, with D possibly matching TRBD1 (5 bases). CDR1 is SGDLS, CDR2 YYNGEE, per germline. CDR3 size: 12 residues. Trimming left V 4 bases short and J 3 bases short, with 8 bases between. CDR3 residues: CASSPGIYEQYF. The CDR3 DNA is TGTGCCAGCAGCCCAGGGATCTACGAGCAGTACTTC.

There are a few counts of this clonotype. The V gene is TRBV7-2, the J gene TRBJ2-1, with TRBD2 as a possible D gene (6 bases). CDR1 and CDR2 from the germline V gene are SGHTA and FQGNSA. With 4 bases removed from V and 9 bases from J, the gap between germline ends came to 13 bases. There are 13 residues in the CDR3. This CDR3 is CASSSGGVPEQFF. The CDR3 region has the DNA TGTGCCAGCAGCTCCGGAGGGGTCCCTGAGCAGTTCTTC.

The chain recombines TRBV12-3 or TRBV12-4 with TRBJ1-2; possible D gene TRBD1, 5 bases. There are 15 residues in the CDR3. The V end lost 4 bases, the J end lost 5 bases, and 17 bases lay between the germline ends. DNA for the CDR3: TGTGCCAGCAGTTCACCGCGGGGGTACGGGTATGGCTACACCTTC. It encodes CASSSPRGYGYGYTF.

V is TRBV20-1 and J is TRBJ1-1; D not certain. V shed 2 bases and J shed 1 base, with 11 bases lying between them. Germline assignment: CDR1 DFQATT and CDR2 SNEGSKA (reference sequence). The CDR3 consists of 14 residues. The CDR3 region is CSARPGSRNTEAFF. Here the CDR3 DNA reads TGCAGTGCTAGACCGGGGAGTCGGAACACTGAAGCTTTCTTT.

On this clonotype itself: A read error may be the cause here, since a much bigger clone is one base away. This chain joins TRBV10-3 and TRBJ2-7; possibly TRBD1 for D (6 bases). The CDR3 is 14 amino acids. Germline CDR1 reads ENHRY; CDR2 reads SYGVKD. V lost 4 bases and J lost 3, with 13 bases in between. DNA for the CDR3: TGTGCCATCAGTGTAGGGGGTAGCTACTACGAGCAGTACTTC. This gives the protein CAISVGGSYYEQYF.

V is TRBV18 and J is TRBJ2-7; D gene ambiguous. Germline CDR1 is KGHSH and CDR2 is LQKENI. Trimming cost V 3 bases and J 2 bases, with 14 bases left between them. The CDR3 contains 15 residues. The CDR3 loop is CASSPPGASTYEQYF. CDR3 bases: TGTGCCAGCTCACCGCCAGGCGCTTCAACCTACGAGCAGTACTTC.

This clonotype was seen only a few times. The chain combines TRBV7-8 with TRBJ2-1; 10 bases align to TRBD1. Looked up from germline, CDR1 is SGHVS and CDR2 is FQNEAQ. This CDR3 has 16 residues. The V gene end was trimmed by 5 bases and the J gene end by 4 bases; junction bases not matched to a gene: 8. CDR3 in amino acids: CASSHDRGLGYNEQFF. CDR3 DNA: TGTGCCAGCAGCCACGACAGGGGGCTGGGATACAATGAGCAGTTCTTC.

V gene TRBV20-1 combines with J gene TRBJ2-2, with D possibly matching TRBD1 (6 bases). Germline V gene lookup returns CDR1 DFQATT and CDR2 SNEGSKA (reference sequence). The CDR3 has 13 residues. V lost 7 bases to trimming and J lost 2 bases, with 11 bases between them. Written as DNA, the CDR3 is TGCAGTGGGGGGCTAGCTAACACCGGGGAGCTGTTTTTT. Its translation: CSGGLANTGELFF.

The table lists this clonotype with a few counts. The rearrangement joins TRBV7-9 to TRBJ2-7; TRBD1 matches at 7 bases. This CDR3 has 13 residues. The germline V gene has CDR1 SEHNR and CDR2 FQNEAQ (reference sequence). V lost 3 bases to trimming and J lost 4 bases; unmatched junction nucleotides: 3. The CDR3 sequence: CASSFADRYEQYF. DNA of the CDR3: TGTGCCAGCAGCTTCGCGGACAGGTACGAGCAGTACTTC.